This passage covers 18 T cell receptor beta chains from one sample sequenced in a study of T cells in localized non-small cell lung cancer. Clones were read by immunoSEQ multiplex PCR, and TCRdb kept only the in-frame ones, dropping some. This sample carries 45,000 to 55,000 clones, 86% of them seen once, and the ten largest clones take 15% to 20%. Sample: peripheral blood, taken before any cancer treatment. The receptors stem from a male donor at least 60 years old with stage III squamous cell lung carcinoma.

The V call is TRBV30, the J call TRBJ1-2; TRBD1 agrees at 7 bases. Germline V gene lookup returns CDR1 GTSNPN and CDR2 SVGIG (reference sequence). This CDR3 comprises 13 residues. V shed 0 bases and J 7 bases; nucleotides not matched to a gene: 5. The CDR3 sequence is CAWSVDRRAGYTF. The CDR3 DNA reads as TGTGCCTGGAGTGTGGACAGGAGGGCTGGCTACACCTTC.

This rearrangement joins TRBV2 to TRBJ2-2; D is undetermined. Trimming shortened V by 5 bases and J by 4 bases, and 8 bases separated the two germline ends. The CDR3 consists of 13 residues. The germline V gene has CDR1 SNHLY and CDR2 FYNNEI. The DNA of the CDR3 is TGTGCCAGCAGTCGGACGGGCACCGGGGAGCTGTTTTTT. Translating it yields CASSRTGTGELFF. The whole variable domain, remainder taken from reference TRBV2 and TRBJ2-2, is EPEVTQTPSHQVTQMGQEVILRCVPISNHLYFYWYRQILGQKVEFLVSFYNNEISEKSEIFDDQFSVERPDGSNFTLKIRSTKLEDSAMYFCASSRTGTGELFFGEGSRLTVL.

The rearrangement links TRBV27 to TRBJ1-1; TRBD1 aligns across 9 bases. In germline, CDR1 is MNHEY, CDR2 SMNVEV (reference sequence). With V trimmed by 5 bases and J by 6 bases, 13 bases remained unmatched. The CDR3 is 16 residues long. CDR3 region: CASSGPKGQGGPEAFF. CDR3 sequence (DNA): TGTGCCAGCAGTGGTCCTAAGGGACAGGGAGGTCCTGAAGCTTTCTTT.

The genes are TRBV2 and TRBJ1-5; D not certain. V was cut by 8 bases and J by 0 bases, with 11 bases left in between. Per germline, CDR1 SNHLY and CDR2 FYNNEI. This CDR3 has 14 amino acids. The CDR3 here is CASLSTNSNQPQHF. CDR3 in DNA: TGTGCCAGCCTATCGACGAATAGCAATCAGCCCCAGCATTTT.

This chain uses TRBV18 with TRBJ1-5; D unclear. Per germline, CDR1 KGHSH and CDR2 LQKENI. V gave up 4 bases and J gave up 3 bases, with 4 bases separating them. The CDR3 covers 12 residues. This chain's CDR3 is CASSLPNQPQHF. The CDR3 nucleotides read TGTGCCAGCTCACTGCCCAATCAGCCCCAGCATTTT.

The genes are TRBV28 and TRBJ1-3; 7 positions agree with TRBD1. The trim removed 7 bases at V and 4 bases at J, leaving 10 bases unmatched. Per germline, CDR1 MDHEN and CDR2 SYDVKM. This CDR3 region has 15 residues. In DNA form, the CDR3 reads TGTGCCAGCATAACCGGGACAGCCTCGGGAAACACCATATATTTT. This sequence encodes CASITGTASGNTIYF.

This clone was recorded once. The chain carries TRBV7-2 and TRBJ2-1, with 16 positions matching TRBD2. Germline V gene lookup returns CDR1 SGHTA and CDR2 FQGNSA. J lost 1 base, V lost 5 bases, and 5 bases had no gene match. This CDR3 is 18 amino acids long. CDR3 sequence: CASSHGTSGRESYNEQFF. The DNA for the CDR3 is TGTGCCAGCAGCCACGGGACTAGCGGGAGGGAGTCCTACAATGAGCAGTTCTTC. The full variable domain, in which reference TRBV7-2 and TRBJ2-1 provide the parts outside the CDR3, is GAGVSQSPSNKVTEKGKDVELRCDPISGHTALYWYRQSLGQGLEFLIYFQGNSAPDKSGLPSDRFSAERTGGSVSTLTIQRTQQEDSAVYLCASSHGTSGRESYNEQFFGPGTRLTVL.

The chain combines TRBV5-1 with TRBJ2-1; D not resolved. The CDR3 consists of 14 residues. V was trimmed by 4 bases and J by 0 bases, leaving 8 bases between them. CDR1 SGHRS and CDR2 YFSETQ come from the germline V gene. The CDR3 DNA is TGCGCCAGCAGCCCCACCCCCTCCTACAATGAGCAGTTCTTC. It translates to CASSPTPSYNEQFF. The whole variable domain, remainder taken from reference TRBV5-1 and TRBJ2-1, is KAGVTQTPRYLIKTRGQQVTLSCSPISGHRSVSWYQQTPGQGLQFLFEYFSETQRNKGNFPGRFSGRQFSNSRSEMNVSTLELGDSALYLCASSPTPSYNEQFFGPGTRLTVL.

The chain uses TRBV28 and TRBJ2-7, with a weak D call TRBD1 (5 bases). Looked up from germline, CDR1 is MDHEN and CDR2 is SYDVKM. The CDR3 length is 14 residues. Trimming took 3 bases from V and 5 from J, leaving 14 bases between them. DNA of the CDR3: TGTGCCAGCAGTTTGTGGGGCACGTCTAACGAGCAGTACTTC. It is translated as CASSLWGTSNEQYF.

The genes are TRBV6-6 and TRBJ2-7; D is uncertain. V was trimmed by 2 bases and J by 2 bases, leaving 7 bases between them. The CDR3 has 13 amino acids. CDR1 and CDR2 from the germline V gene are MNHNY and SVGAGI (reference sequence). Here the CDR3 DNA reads TGTGCCAGCAGTTACCCCGGTCCCTACGAGCAGTACTTC. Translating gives CASSYPGPYEQYF.

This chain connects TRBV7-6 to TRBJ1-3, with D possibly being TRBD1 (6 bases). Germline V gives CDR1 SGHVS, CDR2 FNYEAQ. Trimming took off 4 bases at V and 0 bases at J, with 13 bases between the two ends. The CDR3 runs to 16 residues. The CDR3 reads CASSSGTGSSGNTIYF. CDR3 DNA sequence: TGTGCCAGCAGCTCAGGAACAGGGAGCTCTGGAAACACCATATATTTT.

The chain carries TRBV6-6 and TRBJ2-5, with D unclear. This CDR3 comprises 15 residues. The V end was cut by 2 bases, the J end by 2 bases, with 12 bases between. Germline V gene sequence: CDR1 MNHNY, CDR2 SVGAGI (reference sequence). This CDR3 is CASSYQDGTQETQYF. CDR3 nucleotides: TGTGCCAGCAGTTACCAGGACGGAACACAAGAGACCCAGTACTTC.

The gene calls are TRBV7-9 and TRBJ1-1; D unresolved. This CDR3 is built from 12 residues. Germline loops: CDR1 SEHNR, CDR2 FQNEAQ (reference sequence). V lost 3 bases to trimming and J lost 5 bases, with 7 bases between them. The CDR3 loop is CASSFGRTEAFF. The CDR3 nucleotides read TGTGCCAGCAGCTTTGGGAGAACTGAAGCTTTCTTT.

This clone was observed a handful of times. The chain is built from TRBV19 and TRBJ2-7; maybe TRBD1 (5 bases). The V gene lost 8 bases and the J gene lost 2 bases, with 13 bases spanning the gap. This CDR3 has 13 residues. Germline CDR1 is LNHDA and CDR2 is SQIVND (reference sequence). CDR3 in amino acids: CASGRDSPYEQYF. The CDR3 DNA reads TGTGCCAGTGGAAGAGACAGCCCCTACGAGCAGTACTTC.

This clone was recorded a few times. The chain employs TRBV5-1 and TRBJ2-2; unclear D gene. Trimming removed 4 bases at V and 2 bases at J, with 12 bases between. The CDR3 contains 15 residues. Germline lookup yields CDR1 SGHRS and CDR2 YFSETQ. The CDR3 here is CASSTGPVNTGELFF. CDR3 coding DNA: TGCGCCAGCAGCACTGGACCGGTTAACACCGGGGAGCTGTTTTTT.

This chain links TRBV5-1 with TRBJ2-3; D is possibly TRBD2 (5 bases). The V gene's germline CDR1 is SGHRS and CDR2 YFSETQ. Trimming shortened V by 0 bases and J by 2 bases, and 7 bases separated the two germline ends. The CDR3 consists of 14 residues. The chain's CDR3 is CASSLERTTDTQYF. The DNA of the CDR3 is TGCGCCAGCAGCTTGGAGCGGACCACAGATACGCAGTATTTT. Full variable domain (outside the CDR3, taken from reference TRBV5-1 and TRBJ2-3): KAGVTQTPRYLIKTRGQQVTLSCSPISGHRSVSWYQQTPGQGLQFLFEYFSETQRNKGNFPGRFSGRQFSNSRSEMNVSTLELGDSALYLCASSLERTTDTQYFGPGTRLTVL.

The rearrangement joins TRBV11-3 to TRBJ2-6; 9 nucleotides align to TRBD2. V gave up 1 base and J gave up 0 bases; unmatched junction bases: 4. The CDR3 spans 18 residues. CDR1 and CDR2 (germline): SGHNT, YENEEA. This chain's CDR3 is CASSLAAGGDSGANVLTF. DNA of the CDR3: TGTGCCAGCAGCTTAGCGGCGGGAGGGGACTCTGGGGCCAACGTCCTGACTTTC.

The CDR3 DNA sequence: TGTGCCAGCAGTACCCCGACAGGGAGTGCACGCTACACCTTC. It specifies CASSTPTGSARYTF. This rearrangement joins TRBV28 to TRBJ1-2; 7 nucleotides agree with TRBD1. Losses at the gene ends were 5 bases for V and 9 bases for J; bases not matched to a gene: 12. The germline gives CDR1 MDHEN, CDR2 SYDVKM. This CDR3 region has 14 residues.